This entry describes one T cell receptor (beta chain). The data belong to a study of quantifying T cell responses using KT2 cells. Overall study: Reverse transcription used primers in the TCR alpha and beta constant regions.

This CDR3 is built from 13 residues. Germline CDR1 GTSNPN, CDR2 SVGIG (reference sequence). Trimming stripped 2 bases from V and 1 base from J, with 8 bases between. An oligo carrying a UMI was ligated to the cDNA 3' end. First-round PCR used approximately 4 cycles and beta primers RC1.1 and RC1.2 covering TRBC1 and TRBC2. In TCRdb, the UMI-ligation and nested PCR reads were re-called with MiXCR into one record per CDR3 protein. The sample contains roughly 38,000 distinct CDR3 sequences, about 15% of which appear only once. The chain combines TRBV30 with TRBJ1-1; D is unresolved. The sequence derives from a human donor. What was sequenced was PBMCs spiked with cells of the T cell clone KT2. The DNA of the CDR3 is TGTGCCTGGAGTACCGAGGGGAACACTGAAGCTTTCTTT. Translation gives CAWSTEGNTEAFF.